The TCR beta chain described here comes from a study of OX40 agonist ivuxolimab in advanced cancers. Across the whole study: The treatment was a fully human IgG2 OX40 agonist, ivuxolimab.

The CDR3 sequence is 14 residues long. Germline V gene data show CDR1 as MNHEY and CDR2 as SVGAGI. Trimming shortened V by 5 bases and J by 0 bases, and 11 bases separated the two germline ends. Blood sampling took place at baseline, cycle 4 day 1, and cycle 7 day 1. Here immunoSEQ multiplex PCR was the method, and the copy in TCRdb shows in-frame clones only, minus some. The sample has fewer than 100,000 clones, around 90% seen once. The origin of this receptor is an adult with an advanced solid tumor such as melanoma, head and neck, liver or kidney cancer. The chain uses TRBV6-5 and TRBJ2-7; tentatively, D is TRBD1 or TRBD2 (5 bases each). The starting material was CD4+ or CD8+ T cells sorted from blood, obtained in a trial of the OX40 agonist ivuxolimab. CDR3 protein: CASSAPGGSYEQYF. Here the CDR3 DNA reads TGTGCCAGCAGTGCCCCTGGGGGCTCCTACGAGCAGTACTTC.